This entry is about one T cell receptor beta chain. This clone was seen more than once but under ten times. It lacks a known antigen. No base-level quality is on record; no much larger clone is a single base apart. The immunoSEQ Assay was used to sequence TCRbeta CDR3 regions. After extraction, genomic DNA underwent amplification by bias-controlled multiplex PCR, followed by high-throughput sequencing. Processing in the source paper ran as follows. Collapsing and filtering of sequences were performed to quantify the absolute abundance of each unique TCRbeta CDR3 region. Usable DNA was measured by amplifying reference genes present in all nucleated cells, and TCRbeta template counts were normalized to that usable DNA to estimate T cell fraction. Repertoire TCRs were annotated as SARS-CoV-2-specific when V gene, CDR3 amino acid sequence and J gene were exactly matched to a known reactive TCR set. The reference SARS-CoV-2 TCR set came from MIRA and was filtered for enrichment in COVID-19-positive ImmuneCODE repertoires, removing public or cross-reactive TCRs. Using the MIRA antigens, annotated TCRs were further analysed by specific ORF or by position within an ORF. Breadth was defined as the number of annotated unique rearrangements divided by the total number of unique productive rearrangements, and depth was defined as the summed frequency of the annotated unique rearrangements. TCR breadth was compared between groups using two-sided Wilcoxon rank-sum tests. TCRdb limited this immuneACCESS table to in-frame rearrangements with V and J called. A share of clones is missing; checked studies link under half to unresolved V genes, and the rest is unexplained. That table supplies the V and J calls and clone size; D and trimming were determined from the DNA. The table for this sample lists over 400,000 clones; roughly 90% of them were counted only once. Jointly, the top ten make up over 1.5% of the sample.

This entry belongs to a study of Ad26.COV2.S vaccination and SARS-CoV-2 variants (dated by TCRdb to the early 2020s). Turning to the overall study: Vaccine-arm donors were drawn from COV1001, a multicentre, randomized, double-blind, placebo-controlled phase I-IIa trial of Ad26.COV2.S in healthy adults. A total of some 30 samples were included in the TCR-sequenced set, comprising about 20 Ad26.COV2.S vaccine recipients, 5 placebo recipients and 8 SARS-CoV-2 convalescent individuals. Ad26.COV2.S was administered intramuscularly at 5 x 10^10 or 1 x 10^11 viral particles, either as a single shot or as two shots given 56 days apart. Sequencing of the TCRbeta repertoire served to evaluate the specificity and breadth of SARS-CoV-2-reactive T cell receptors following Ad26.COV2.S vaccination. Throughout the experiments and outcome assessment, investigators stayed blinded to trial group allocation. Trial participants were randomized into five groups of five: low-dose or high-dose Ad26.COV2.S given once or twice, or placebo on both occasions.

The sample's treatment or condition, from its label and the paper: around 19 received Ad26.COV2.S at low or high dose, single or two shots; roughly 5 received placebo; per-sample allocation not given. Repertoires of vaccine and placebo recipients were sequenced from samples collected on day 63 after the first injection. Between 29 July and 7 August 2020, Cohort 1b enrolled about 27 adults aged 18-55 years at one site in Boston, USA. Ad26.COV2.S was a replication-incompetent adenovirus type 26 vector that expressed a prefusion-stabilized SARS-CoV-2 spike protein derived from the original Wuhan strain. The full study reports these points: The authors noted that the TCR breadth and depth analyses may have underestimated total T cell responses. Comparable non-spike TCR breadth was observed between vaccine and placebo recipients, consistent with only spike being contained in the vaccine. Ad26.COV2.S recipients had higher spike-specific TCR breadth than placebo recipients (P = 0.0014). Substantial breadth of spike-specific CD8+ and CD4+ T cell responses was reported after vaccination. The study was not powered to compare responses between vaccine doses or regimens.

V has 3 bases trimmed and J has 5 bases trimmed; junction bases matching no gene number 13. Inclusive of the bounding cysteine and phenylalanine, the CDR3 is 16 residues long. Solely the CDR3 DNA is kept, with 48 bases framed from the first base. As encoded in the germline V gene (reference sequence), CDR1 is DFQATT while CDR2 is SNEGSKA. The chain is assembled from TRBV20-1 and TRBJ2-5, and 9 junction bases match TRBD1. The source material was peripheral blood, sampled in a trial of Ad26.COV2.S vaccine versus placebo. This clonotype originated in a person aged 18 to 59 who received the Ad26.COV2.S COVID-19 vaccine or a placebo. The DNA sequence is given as TGCAGTGCTAGTTACCACAGGGGGCTCGGATGGGAGACCCAGTACTTC. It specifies CSASYHRGLGWETQYF.